This TCR beta chain originates from a study of T cell clonotyping in hematopoietic cell transplantation. Produced via immunoSEQ multiplex PCR; TCRdb's table is partial and in-frame only. The sample has tens of thousands of clones, 80% to 90% seen once. Study-wide results and caveats: Few recipient clonotypes overlapped donors; over 95% were de novo at given depth.

Note on this clone: Its antigen is unidentified.

Stated time point: recipient sample about 28 days before transplant, after cytoreduction. Sample: peripheral blood mononuclear cells, taken before stem cell transplant. The TCR originated in an older woman with acute myeloid leukemia. Some clones in this sample may be carry-over from other donors' samples.

The CDR3 DNA reads as TGCGCCAGCAGCCAAGATCAGGGGTATGGGCAGCCCCAGCATTTT. This codes for CASSQDQGYGQPQHF. The gene calls are TRBV4-3 and TRBJ1-5; maybe TRBD1 (6 bases). Trimming removed 0 bases at V and 7 bases at J, with 13 bases between. This CDR3 spans 15 amino acids. Per germline, CDR1 LGHNA and CDR2 YSLEER.